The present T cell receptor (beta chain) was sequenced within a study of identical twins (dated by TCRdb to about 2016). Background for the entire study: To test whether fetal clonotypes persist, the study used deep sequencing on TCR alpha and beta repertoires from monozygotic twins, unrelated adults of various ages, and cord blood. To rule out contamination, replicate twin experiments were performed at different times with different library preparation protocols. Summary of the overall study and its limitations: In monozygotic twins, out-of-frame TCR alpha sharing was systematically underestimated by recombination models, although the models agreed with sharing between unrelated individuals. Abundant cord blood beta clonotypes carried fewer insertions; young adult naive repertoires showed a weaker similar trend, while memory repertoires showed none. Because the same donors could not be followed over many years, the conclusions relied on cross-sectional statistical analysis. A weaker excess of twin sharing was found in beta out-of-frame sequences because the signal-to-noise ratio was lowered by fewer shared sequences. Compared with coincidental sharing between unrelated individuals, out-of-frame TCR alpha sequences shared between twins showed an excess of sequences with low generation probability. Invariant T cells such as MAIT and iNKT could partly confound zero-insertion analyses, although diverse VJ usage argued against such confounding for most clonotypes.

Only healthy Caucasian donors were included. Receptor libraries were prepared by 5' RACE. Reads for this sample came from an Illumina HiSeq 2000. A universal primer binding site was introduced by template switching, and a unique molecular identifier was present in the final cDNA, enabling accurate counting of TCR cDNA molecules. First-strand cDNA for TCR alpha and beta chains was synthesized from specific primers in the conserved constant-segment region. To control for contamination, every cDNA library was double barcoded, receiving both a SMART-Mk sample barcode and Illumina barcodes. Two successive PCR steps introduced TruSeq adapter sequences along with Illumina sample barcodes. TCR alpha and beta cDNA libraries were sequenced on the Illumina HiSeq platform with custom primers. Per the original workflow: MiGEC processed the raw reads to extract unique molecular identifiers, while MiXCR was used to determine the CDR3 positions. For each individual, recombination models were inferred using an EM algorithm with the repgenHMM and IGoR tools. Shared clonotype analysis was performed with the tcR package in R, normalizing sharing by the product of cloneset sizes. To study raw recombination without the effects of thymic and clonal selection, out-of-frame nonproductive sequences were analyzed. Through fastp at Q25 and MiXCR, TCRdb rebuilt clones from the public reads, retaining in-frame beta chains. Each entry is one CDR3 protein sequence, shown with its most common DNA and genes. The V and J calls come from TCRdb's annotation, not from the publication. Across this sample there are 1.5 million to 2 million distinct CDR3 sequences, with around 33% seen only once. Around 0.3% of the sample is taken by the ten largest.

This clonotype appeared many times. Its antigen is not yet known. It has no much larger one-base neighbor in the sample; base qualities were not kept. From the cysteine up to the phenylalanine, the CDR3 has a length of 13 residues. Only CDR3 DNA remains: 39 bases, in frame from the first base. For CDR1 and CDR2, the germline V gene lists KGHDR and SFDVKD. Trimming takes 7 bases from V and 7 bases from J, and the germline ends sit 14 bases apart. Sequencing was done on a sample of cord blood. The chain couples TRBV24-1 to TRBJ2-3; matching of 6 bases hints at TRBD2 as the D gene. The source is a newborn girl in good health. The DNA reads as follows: TGTGCCACCAGGCCCGGGACTCCGAATACGCAGTATTTT. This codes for CATRPGTPNTQYF.